This entry concerns a single TCR beta chain. The antigen remains unidentified. The data were obtained in a study of T cell responses to AZD1222 COVID-19 vaccine. Study as a whole: Doses given second, at about 4 or about 12 weeks, were pooled.

Measured with immunoSEQ multiplex PCR; TCRdb has only the in-frame clones, and not every one. The sample includes about 92,000 clones, roughly 88% of them seen just once. Study conclusions and caveats: Females outnumbered males among donors, who were mostly white British; clonal diversity was possibly underestimated. Repertoire samples came only from after the peak T cell response.

This specimen was peripheral blood, taken on day 0 of AZD1222 vaccination. This receptor was identified in an adult in good health.

The CDR3 loop reads CASSLRQESNYGYTF. CDR3 sequence (DNA): TGTGCCAGCAGCTTAAGGCAGGAGTCTAACTATGGCTACACCTTC. The chain uses TRBV7-9 and TRBJ1-2; D is ambiguous. CDR1 and CDR2 (germline): SEHNR, FQNEAQ (reference sequence). Trimming took off 2 bases at V and 0 bases at J, with 10 bases between the two ends. The CDR3 spans 15 residues.